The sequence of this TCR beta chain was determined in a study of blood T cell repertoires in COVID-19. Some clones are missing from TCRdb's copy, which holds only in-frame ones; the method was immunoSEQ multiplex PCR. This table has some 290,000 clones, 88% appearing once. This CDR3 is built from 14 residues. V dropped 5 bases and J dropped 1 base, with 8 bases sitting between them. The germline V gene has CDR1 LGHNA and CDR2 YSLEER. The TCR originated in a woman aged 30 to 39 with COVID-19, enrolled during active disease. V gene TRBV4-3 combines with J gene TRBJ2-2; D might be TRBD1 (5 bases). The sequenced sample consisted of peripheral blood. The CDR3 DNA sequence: TGCGCCAGCAGCTATACAGGGAACACCGGGGAGCTGTTTTTT. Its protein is CASSYTGNTGELFF.